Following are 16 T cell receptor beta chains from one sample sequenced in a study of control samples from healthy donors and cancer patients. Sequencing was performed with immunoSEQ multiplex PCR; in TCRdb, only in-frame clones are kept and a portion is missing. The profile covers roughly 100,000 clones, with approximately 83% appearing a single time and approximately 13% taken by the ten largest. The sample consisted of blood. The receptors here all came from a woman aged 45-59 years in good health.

The DNA of the CDR3 is TGTGCCAGCAGTCCAAAGGGGGATAGCAATCAGCCCCAGCATTTT. Translating it yields CASSPKGDSNQPQHF. The chain carries TRBV7-4 and TRBJ1-5; D is possibly TRBD1 (6 bases). The CDR3 length is 15 residues. V lost 6 bases and J lost 0, with 12 bases in between. The germline V gene encodes CDR1 SGHVT and CDR2 SQSDAQ.

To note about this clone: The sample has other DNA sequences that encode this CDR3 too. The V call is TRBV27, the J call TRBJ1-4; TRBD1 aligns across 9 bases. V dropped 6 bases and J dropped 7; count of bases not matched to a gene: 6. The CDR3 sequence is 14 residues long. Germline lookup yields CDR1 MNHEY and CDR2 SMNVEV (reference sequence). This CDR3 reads CASRPQGAREKLFF. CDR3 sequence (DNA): TGTGCCAGCAGACCACAGGGGGCTCGTGAAAAACTGTTTTTT. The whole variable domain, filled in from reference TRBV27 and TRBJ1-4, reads EAQVTQNPRYLITVTGKKLTVTCSQNMNHEYMSWYRQDPGLGLRQIYYSMNVEVTDKGDVPEGYKVSRKEKRNFPLILESPSPNQTSLYFCASRPQGAREKLFFGSGTQLSVL.

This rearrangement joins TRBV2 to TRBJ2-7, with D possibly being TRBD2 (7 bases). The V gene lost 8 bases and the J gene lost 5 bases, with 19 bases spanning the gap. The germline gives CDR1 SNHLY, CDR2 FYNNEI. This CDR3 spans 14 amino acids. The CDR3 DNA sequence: TGTGCCAGCGAGAAGGCGGGGGCCCAGGACGAGCAGTACTTC. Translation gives CASEKAGAQDEQYF.

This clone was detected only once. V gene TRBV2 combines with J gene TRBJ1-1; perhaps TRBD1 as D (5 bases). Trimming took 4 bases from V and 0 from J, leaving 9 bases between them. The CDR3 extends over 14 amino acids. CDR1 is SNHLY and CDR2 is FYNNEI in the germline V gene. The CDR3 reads CASSGQTLNTEAFF. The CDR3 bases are TGTGCCAGCAGTGGACAGACGCTGAACACTGAAGCTTTCTTT.

CDR3 amino acids: CASSLVDSGGPPYF. CDR3 DNA sequence: TGTGCCAGCAGCTTAGTGGATAGCGGGGGGCCTCCGTACTTC. The chain carries TRBV11-2 and TRBJ2-7, with 10 bases aligning to TRBD2. CDR1 is SGHAT and CDR2 is FQNNGV in the germline V gene. The J segment lost 12 bases and the V segment lost 1 base, leaving 9 bases of the junction unmatched. This CDR3 contains 14 residues. Supplemented by reference TRBV11-2 and TRBJ2-7, the full variable domain reads EAGVAQSPRYKIIEKRQSVAFWCNPISGHATLYWYQQILGQGPKLLIQFQNNGVVDDSQLPKDRFSAERLKGVDSTLKIQPAKLEDSAVYLCASSLVDSGGPPYFGPGTRLTVT.

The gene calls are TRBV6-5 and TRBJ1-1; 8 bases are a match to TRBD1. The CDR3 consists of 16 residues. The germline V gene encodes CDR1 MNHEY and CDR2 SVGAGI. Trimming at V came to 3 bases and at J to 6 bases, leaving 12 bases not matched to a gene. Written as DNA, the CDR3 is TGTGCCAGCAGTTATGGGCAGGGGGCGCGAATTTCTGAAGCTTTCTTT. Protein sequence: CASSYGQGARISEAFF.

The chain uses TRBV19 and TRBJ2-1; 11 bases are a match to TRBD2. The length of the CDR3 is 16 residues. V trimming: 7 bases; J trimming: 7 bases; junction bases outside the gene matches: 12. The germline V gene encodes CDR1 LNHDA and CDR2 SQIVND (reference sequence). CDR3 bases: TGTGCCAGTAACAAACTAGCGGGGGCCTCGGGGAATGAGCAGTTCTTC. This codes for CASNKLAGASGNEQFF.

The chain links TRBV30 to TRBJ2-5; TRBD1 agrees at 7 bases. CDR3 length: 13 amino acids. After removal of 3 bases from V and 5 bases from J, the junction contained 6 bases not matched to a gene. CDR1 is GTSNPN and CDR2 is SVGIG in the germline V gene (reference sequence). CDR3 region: CAWRKGGWETQYF. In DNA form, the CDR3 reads TGTGCCTGGAGAAAAGGGGGCTGGGAGACCCAGTACTTC. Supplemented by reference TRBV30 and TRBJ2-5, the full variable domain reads SQTIHQWPATLVQPVGSPLSLECTVEGTSNPNLYWYRQAAGRGLQLLFYSVGIGQISSEVPQNLSASRPQDRQFILSSKKLLLSDSGFYLCAWRKGGWETQYFGPGTRLLVL.

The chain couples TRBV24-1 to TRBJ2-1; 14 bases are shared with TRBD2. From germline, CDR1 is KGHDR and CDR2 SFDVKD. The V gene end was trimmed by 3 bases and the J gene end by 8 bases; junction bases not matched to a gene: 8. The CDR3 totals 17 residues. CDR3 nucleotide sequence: TGTGCCACCAGTGATCCGGGACTAGCGGGAGTATGGGATGAGCAGTTCTTC. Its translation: CATSDPGLAGVWDEQFF.

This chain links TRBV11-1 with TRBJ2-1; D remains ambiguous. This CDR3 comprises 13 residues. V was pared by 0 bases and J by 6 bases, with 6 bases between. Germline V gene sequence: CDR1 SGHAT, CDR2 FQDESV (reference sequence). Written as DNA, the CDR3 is TGTGCCAGCAGCTTAGCCCCCTTCAATGAGCAGTTCTTC. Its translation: CASSLAPFNEQFF.

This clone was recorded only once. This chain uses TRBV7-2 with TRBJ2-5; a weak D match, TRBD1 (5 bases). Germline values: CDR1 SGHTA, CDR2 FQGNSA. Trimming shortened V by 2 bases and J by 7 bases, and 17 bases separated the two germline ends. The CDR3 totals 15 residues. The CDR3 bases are TGTGCCAGCAGCTTAACCCCACAGGCCGTGGGGACCCAGTACTTC. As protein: CASSLTPQAVGTQYF.

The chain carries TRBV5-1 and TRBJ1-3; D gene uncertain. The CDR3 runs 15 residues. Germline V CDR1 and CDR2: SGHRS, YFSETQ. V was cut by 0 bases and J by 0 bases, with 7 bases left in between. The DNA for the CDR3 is TGCGCCAGCAGCTTGGAAGGGAGCTCTGGAAACACCATATATTTT. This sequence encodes CASSLEGSSGNTIYF. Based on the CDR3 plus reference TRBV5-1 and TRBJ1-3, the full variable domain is KAGVTQTPRYLIKTRGQQVTLSCSPISGHRSVSWYQQTPGQGLQFLFEYFSETQRNKGNFPGRFSGRQFSNSRSEMNVSTLELGDSALYLCASSLEGSSGNTIYFGEGSWLTVV.

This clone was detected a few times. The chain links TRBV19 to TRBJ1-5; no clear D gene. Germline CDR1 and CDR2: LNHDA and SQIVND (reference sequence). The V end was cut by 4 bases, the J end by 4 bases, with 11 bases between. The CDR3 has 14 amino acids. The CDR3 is CASSTRVPNQPQHF. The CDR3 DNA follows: TGTGCCAGTAGTACAAGAGTACCAAATCAGCCCCAGCATTTT. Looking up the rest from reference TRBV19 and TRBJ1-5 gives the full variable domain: DGGITQSPKYLFRKEGQNVTLSCEQNLNHDAMYWYRQDPGQGLRLIYYSQIVNDFQKGDIAEGYSVSREKKESFPLTVTSAQKNPTAFYLCASSTRVPNQPQHFGDGTRLSIL.

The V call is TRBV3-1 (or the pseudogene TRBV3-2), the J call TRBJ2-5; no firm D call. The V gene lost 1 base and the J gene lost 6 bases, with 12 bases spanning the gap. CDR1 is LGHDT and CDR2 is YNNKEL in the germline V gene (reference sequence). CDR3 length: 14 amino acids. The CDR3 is CASSQGHLTQTQYF. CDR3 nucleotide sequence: TGTGCCAGCAGCCAAGGGCATCTTACACAGACCCAGTACTTC.

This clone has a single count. CDR3 sequence: CASSALGDTQYF. The CDR3 DNA follows: TGTGCCAGCAGCGCCCTTGGAGATACGCAGTATTTT. V is TRBV9 and J is TRBJ2-3; D is unclear. The germline V gene encodes CDR1 SGDLS and CDR2 YYNGEE. V shed 3 bases and J shed 5 bases, with 7 bases lying between them. This CDR3 has 12 residues.

The CDR3 coding sequence is TGTGCCAGCAGTGAAGGAGCGGGAGGGCCCTACGAGCAGTACTTC. Protein sequence: CASSEGAGGPYEQYF. V and J are TRBV6-1 and TRBJ2-7, with 10 bases identical to TRBD2. Trimming took 1 base from V and 2 from J; bases not matched to a gene: 2. Germline V gives CDR1 MNHNS, CDR2 SASEGT. The CDR3 sequence is 15 residues long.